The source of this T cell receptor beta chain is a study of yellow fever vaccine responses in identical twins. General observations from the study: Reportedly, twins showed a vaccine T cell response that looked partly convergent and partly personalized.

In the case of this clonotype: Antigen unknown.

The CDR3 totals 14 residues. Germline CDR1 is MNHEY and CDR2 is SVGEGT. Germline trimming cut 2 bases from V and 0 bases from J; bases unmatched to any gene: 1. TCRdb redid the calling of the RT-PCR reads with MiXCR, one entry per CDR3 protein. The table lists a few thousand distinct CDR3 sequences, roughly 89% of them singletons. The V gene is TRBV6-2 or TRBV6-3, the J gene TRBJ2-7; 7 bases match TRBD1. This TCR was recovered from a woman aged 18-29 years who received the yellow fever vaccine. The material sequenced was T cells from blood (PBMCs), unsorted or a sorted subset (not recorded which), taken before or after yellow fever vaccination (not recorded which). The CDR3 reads CASSYGTASYEQYF. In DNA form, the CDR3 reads TGTGCCAGCAGTTACGGGACAGCCTCCTACGAGCAGTACTTC.